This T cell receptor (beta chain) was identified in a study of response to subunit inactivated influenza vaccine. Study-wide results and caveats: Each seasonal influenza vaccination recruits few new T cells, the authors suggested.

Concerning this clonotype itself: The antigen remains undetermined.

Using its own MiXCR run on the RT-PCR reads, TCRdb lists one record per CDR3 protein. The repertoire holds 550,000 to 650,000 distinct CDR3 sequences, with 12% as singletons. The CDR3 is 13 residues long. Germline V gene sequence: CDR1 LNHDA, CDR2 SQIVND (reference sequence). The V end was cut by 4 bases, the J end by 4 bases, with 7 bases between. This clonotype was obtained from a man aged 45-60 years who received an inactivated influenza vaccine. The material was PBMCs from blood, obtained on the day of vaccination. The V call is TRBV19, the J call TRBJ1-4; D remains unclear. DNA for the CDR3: TGTGCCAGTAGTACGACCGATAATGAAAAACTGTTTTTT. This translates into CASSTTDNEKLFF.